This paragraph covers one T cell receptor beta chain sequence. Which antigen it targets is not known. No much larger clone exists at a distance of one base, and base qualities are not known. TCRbeta CDR3 regions were amplified from genomic DNA by means of the immunoSEQ Assay, a bias-controlled multiplex PCR. In the authors' own workflow: The number of nucleated cells in each sample was estimated by amplification of reference gene primers within the assay. To quantify the absolute abundance of each unique TCRbeta CDR3 rearrangement, sequence reads were collapsed and filtered. For each sample, productive Simpson clonality was calculated as the square root of Simpson's diversity index over productive rearrangements. TCRdb took over this immuneACCESS table, retaining in-frame rearrangements with V and J assigned. Such tables are incomplete; in checked studies, under half of the missing clones stem from an unresolved V gene, and the remainder is unexplained. Clone size and V and J calls were adopted from that table, with D and trimming inferred from the DNA. Across this sample there are fewer than 400,000 clones, with about nine tenths seen only once. The leading ten clones occupy roughly 5.3% of the sample.

Participants in the prospective study were enrolled through a virtual design, were aged roughly 18 to 100 years, and lived in roughly 25 United States geographic areas. Cohort assignment in the prospective study relied on participant-reported clinical history from a screening survey and a study questionnaire. For ImmuneRACE Cohort 3, a participant was defined as recovered based on two consecutive negative NP/OP PCR tests, clearance by a healthcare professional, or resolution of symptoms. In the prospective study, mobile phlebotomists collected whole blood, serum and a nasopharyngeal or oropharyngeal swab from each participant. Prospective study participants could optionally give additional blood draws and questionnaires over a roughly 2-month period. Before DNA extraction, prospective study blood samples were shipped either frozen or at room temperature. The data originate from a study of blood T cell repertoires in COVID-19 (dated by TCRdb to 2020 to 2021). Background for the entire study: Collaborator samples came from the United States, Italy and Spain and covered acute and convalescent phases of COVID-19. Samples came from the ongoing ImmuneRACE study (first 160 participants) plus 1,254 subjects from 6 global collaborators. The prospective study material was composed of cDNA or gDNA derived from T cells, B-cell-depleted T cells, or PBMCs. The repertoires were made available in a free public database intended to serve as a resource for research on the immune response to SARS-CoV-2. Where available, HLA class I and class II types were obtained from metadata supplied by the sample provider rather than from assay-based typing. Deeply sampled blood TCRbeta repertoires from subjects exposed to, actively infected with, or recovered from COVID-19 were included in the dataset. The sample metadata nearly always contained a de-identified subject ID, COVID-19 status, age in years and sex.

General study outcomes and caveats: The quantity of clinical and demographic metadata differed by source and by participant and was supplied without curation.

Sequenced material: PBMCs or T cells enriched from blood (not recorded which). This clonotype originated in a man aged 55 to 70 who had recovered from COVID-19.

The CDR3 sequence is CASSVAGGTYEQYF. The sequence in DNA is TGTGCCAGCAGCGTAGCGGGAGGCACCTACGAGCAGTACTTC. The sequence is built from TRBV9 and TRBJ2-7, and TRBD2 matches 7 of the central bases. Reading the germline V gene gives CDR1 SGDLS and CDR2 YYNGEE. From its cysteine to its phenylalanine, the CDR3 spans 14 amino acids. Of all the DNA, just the CDR3 is kept, 42 bases in frame from base 1. Germline trimming amounts to 0 bases on V and 2 bases on J, with 2 as the count of junction bases outside the gene matches.